The T cell receptor beta chain described here comes from a study of blood T cell repertoires in COVID-19. Study overall: Researchers got acute and convalescent COVID-19 samples from the United States, Italy and Spain.

This CDR3 contains 16 residues. V lost 4 bases, J lost 1 base, and 7 bases stayed unmatched. The germline V gene has CDR1 SGHNT and CDR2 YYREEE (reference sequence). This clone was counted only a few times. Original processing methods: For nucleated cells, counts were estimated from reference gene primer amplification. The table came from immunoSEQ multiplex PCR; TCRdb's copy has only in-frame clones and leaves some out. The DNA gave D and trimming, while V, J and clone size come from that table. The table shows about 150,000 clones, with approximately 83% occurring only once. The sample comprised peripheral blood. The TCR comes from a man between 65 and 85 years old with acute or convalescent COVID-19. This chain connects TRBV5-4 to TRBJ2-2; 7 nucleotides line up with TRBD2. The CDR3 nucleotides are TGTGCCAGCAGCCCAATAGCGGGCCTGAACACCGGGGAGCTGTTTTTT. Its protein is CASSPIAGLNTGELFF.